This T cell receptor (beta chain) was found in a study of T cells in Graves' hyperthyroidism and ophthalmopathy. The wider study: Staff took peripheral blood when the initial diagnosis was made, before any treatment began. Study observations and caveats: Most expanded thyroid clonotypes above 0.001 also appeared in blood. Ophthalmopathy was told apart from stable hyperthyroidism by a 13 V-J model.

Using RNA transcripts as the source, TCR beta CDR3 regions were amplified. The TCR CDR3 first-round RT-PCR relied on the HTBI primer set. TCRdb used MiXCR to reprocess the multiplex PCR reads, holding one entry per CDR3 protein. Of 400,000 to 500,000 distinct CDR3 sequences listed, roughly 15% were seen once; the top ten hold approximately 5.8%. Looked up from germline, CDR1 is MNHEY and CDR2 is SVGEGT. Trimming took off 4 bases at V and 2 bases at J, with 7 bases between the two ends. The CDR3 runs to 13 residues. This clonotype was counted at least ten times. The antigen remains unidentified. This TCR came from a woman aged 18 to 35 with Graves' hyperthyroidism. The chain is built from TRBV6-2 or TRBV6-3 and TRBJ2-3; D is unresolved. Sequenced input: blood. CDR3 sequence (DNA): TGTGCCAGCAGTTTGGCAGACACAGATACGCAGTATTTT. Amino acids: CASSLADTDTQYF.